Below are 23 T cell receptor beta chains sequenced from a single sample in a study of identical twins. TCRdb re-analysed the 5' RACE reads in MiXCR, keeping a single row per CDR3 protein. The sample includes roughly 1,500,000 distinct CDR3 sequences, around 29% of them seen just once. Sequencing used cord blood. Receptor source: a newborn girl in good health.

The table lists this clonotype with a few counts. The V and J genes are TRBV10-2 and TRBJ1-2; tentative D call: TRBD1 (6 bases). Germline lookup yields CDR1 WSHSY and CDR2 SAAADI. Between the trimmed V and J ends, which lost 2 bases and 2 bases, there was a span of 12 bases. The CDR3 covers 15 residues. The CDR3 spells CASSEENRANYGYTF. CDR3 bases: TGCGCCAGCAGTGAGGAGAACAGGGCGAACTATGGCTACACCTTC.

This clonotype was seen a handful of times. The gene calls are TRBV28 and TRBJ2-7; TRBD1 matches 9 bases. After removal of 7 bases from V and 4 bases from J, the junction contained 11 bases not matched to a gene. This CDR3 spans 15 amino acids. CDR1 is MDHEN and CDR2 is SYDVKM in the germline V gene. CDR3 amino acids: CASTPPGTGIYEQYF. The CDR3 DNA is TGTGCCAGCACCCCACCCGGGACAGGGATTTACGAGCAGTACTTC.

The chain links TRBV4-2 to TRBJ2-7; 15 bases match TRBD2. CDR3 length: 16 residues. Per germline, CDR1 LGHNA and CDR2 YNFKEQ. J was trimmed by 2 bases and V by 2 bases; bases with no gene match: 1. Here the CDR3 reads CASSQRTSGRAYEQYF. In nucleotides, the CDR3 is TGTGCCAGCAGCCAACGGACTAGCGGGAGGGCCTACGAGCAGTACTTC.

The V and J genes are TRBV4-1 and TRBJ1-3; maybe TRBD1 (5 bases). The CDR3 length is 18 residues. V was pared by 0 bases and J by 4 bases, with 19 bases between. Germline CDR1 reads MGHRA; CDR2 reads YSYEKL. Here the CDR3 reads CASSQDHRGRWVGNTIYF. CDR3 bases: TGCGCCAGCAGCCAAGATCATCGGGGCCGGTGGGTCGGAAACACCATATATTTT.

The chain couples TRBV20-1 to TRBJ2-5; 8 bases fit TRBD2. The trim removed 3 bases at V and 2 bases at J, leaving 5 bases unmatched. The CDR3 sequence is 14 residues long. Per germline, CDR1 DFQATT and CDR2 SNEGSKA (reference sequence). The chain's CDR3 is CSARATSEQETQYF. The CDR3 coding sequence is TGCAGTGCTAGGGCGACTAGCGAGCAAGAGACCCAGTACTTC.

A few counts support this clonotype. The rearrangement uses TRBV6-5 and TRBJ2-1; D ambiguous. Germline CDR1 is MNHEY and CDR2 is SVGAGI. V was cut by 2 bases and J by 9 bases, with 11 bases left in between. This CDR3 is built from 13 residues. The CDR3: CASSYGPSGEQFF. In nucleotides, the CDR3 is TGTGCCAGCAGTTACGGGCCTAGTGGTGAGCAGTTCTTC.

The chain links TRBV6-5 to TRBJ2-1; 11 bases are shared with TRBD1. This CDR3 is 17 amino acids long. V was clipped by 2 bases and J by 2 bases; unmatched bases: 5. Germline V gene sequence: CDR1 MNHEY, CDR2 SVGAGI. The CDR3 bases are TGTGCCAGCAGTTACCTTGGACAGGGGGCGGCCTACAATGAGCAGTTCTTC. Protein sequence: CASSYLGQGAAYNEQFF.

This clonotype has just a few counts. The genes are TRBV10-3 and TRBJ1-2; D is unclear. Trimming took off 3 bases at V and 4 bases at J, with 12 bases between the two ends. This CDR3 is built from 14 residues. Germline V gene lookup returns CDR1 ENHRY and CDR2 SYGVKD. CDR3 in amino acids: CAISDSADLYGYTF. The CDR3 DNA reads TGTGCCATCAGTGATTCCGCCGACCTCTATGGCTACACCTTC.

The chain employs TRBV7-2 and TRBJ2-7; 10 bases are shared with TRBD2. The J call may be faulty, since TRBJ2-1 better matches the DNA end. The germline CDR1 and CDR2 sequences are SGHTA and FQGNSA. The CDR3 length is 17 residues. The CDR3 bases are TGTGCCAGCAGCTTAGGCGATAGCGGGAGGTACTACAATGAGCAGTTCTTC. Protein product: CASSLGDSGRYYNEQFF.

This clonotype was counted many times. The CDR3 region is CASSQGRGAYEQYF. CDR3 in DNA: TGTGCCAGCAGCCAAGGCAGAGGAGCCTACGAGCAGTACTTC. The rearrangement links TRBV4-2 to TRBJ2-7; D unresolved. V was cut by 1 base and J by 2 bases, with 9 bases left in between. The CDR3 has 14 amino acids. In germline, CDR1 is LGHNA, CDR2 YNFKEQ.

This clonotype has just a few counts. The rearrangement links TRBV20-1 to TRBJ2-5, with D uncertain. Germline-derived CDR1 and CDR2 are DFQATT and SNEGSKA (reference sequence). V lost 2 bases and J 12 bases, leaving 10 bases between the germline ends. The CDR3 runs 10 residues. CDR3 coding DNA: TGCAGTGCTAGACCCCCGGACGAGTACTTC. This gives the protein CSARPPDEYF.

The V gene is TRBV20-1, the J gene TRBJ1-2; D perhaps matches TRBD1 (6 bases). Trimming pared 4 bases from V and 0 bases from J, leaving 12 bases between. The CDR3 totals 14 residues. CDR1 and CDR2 from the germline V gene are DFQATT and SNEGSKA (reference sequence). CDR3 region: CSATGTLANYGYTF. In DNA, the CDR3 is TGCAGTGCTACCGGGACACTAGCTAACTATGGCTACACCTTC.

This clonotype was seen a few times. The chain carries TRBV28 and TRBJ2-1, with D perhaps TRBD2 (5 bases). The CDR3 totals 15 residues. CDR1 and CDR2 (germline): MDHEN, SYDVKM. The CDR3 loop is CASSDYQKTYNEQFF. The CDR3 region has the DNA TGTGCTTCATCCGACTACCAGAAAACCTACAATGAGCAGTTCTTC.

The V and J genes are TRBV4-2 and TRBJ1-4, with D hard to call. Germline V gene lookup returns CDR1 LGHNA and CDR2 YNFKEQ. The CDR3 has 14 residues. Trimming removed 5 bases at V and 4 bases at J, with 11 bases between. Written as DNA, the CDR3 is TGTGCCAGCAGCGGCGGCGTAAATAATGAAAAACTGTTTTTT. Its translation: CASSGGVNNEKLFF.

This clonotype was found a few times. The CDR3 reads CASSFGGQGKNIQYF. CDR3 bases: TGTGCCAGCAGCTTCGGGGGGCAGGGCAAAAACATTCAGTACTTC. The rearrangement joins TRBV11-1 to TRBJ2-5; tentatively, D is TRBD2 (7 bases). The J call may not be correct, given that the DNA end is closer to TRBJ2-4. Looked up from germline, CDR1 is SGHAT and CDR2 is FQDESV (reference sequence). The CDR3 spans 15 residues.

The rearrangement joins TRBV7-9 to TRBJ2-1; 8 bases line up with TRBD1. The germline gives CDR1 SEHNR, CDR2 FQNEAQ (reference sequence). The CDR3 covers 16 residues. Trimming at V came to 5 bases and at J to 0 bases, leaving 6 bases not matched to a gene. The CDR3 DNA is TGTGCCAGCAGCCCACCAGGGGGCTACTCCTACAATGAGCAGTTCTTC. Its translation is CASSPPGGYSYNEQFF.

This clonotype came up a few times. In DNA form, the CDR3 reads TGCAGTGCTAGAGACGAGCACAGGGTGAGCTCCTATAATTCACCCCTCCACTTT. Translating it yields CSARDEHRVSSYNSPLHF. The J gene is TRBJ1-6, the V gene TRBV20-1; maybe TRBD1 (6 bases). Germline V lookup: CDR1 DFQATT, CDR2 SNEGSKA (reference sequence). V lost 0 bases, J lost 0 bases, and 15 bases lay in between. CDR3 size: 18 residues.

CDR3 region: CASSLYGGPTDTQYF. The CDR3, as DNA: TGCGCCAGCAGCTTGTACGGGGGGCCCACAGATACGCAGTATTTT. The chain joins TRBV5-1 to TRBJ2-3; D might be TRBD2 (7 bases). V was trimmed by 1 base and J by 2 bases, leaving 11 bases between them. CDR3 length: 15 amino acids. Germline assignment: CDR1 SGHRS and CDR2 YFSETQ.

This chain uses TRBV7-9 with TRBJ1-2, with a possible D match to TRBD1 (5 bases). Germline CDR1 is SEHNR and CDR2 is FQNEAQ (reference sequence). The length of the CDR3 is 13 residues. Trimming removed 5 bases at V and 4 bases at J, with 11 bases between. The CDR3 spells CASSVGEFYGYTF. In nucleotides, the CDR3 is TGTGCCAGCAGCGTAGGGGAGTTCTATGGCTACACCTTC.

This clonotype was counted between two and nine times. This rearrangement joins TRBV12-3 or TRBV12-4 to TRBJ2-1; 13 bases map to TRBD2. J was trimmed by 7 bases and V by 7 bases; bases with no gene match: 7. This CDR3 spans 15 amino acids. CDR3 nucleotides: TGTGCCAGCAATCTACTAGCGGGAGGGCGAAATGAGCAGTTCTTC. It encodes CASNLLAGGRNEQFF.

There are a few counts of this clonotype. V usage is TRBV5-1 and J usage is TRBJ2-1; D unclear. Germline V lookup: CDR1 SGHRS, CDR2 YFSETQ. V was clipped by 0 bases and J by 6 bases, with 13 bases between them. The CDR3 has 15 residues. As DNA, the CDR3 is TGCGCCAGCAGCTTGGTTGGCAGTCCTCTCAATGAGCAGTTCTTC. As protein: CASSLVGSPLNEQFF.

The rearrangement joins TRBV7-2 to TRBJ2-7; the match to TRBD2 covers 13 bases. The CDR3 length is 17 residues. Germline V gives CDR1 SGHTA, CDR2 FQGNSA. Unmatched junction bases numbered 9, after V lost 1 base and J lost 6 bases. CDR3 nucleotide sequence: TGTGCCAGCAGCTTAGTGGGACTAGCGGGACAAAGCGGCGAGCAGTACTTC. Translated: CASSLVGLAGQSGEQYF. Complete variable domain (other parts from reference TRBV7-2 and TRBJ2-7): GAGVSQSPSNKVTEKGKDVELRCDPISGHTALYWYRQSLGQGLEFLIYFQGNSAPDKSGLPSDRFSAERTGGSVSTLTIQRTQQEDSAVYLCASSLVGLAGQSGEQYFGPGTRLTVT.

This clonotype occurred a few times. The J gene is TRBJ1-1, the V gene TRBV5-1, with a weak D call TRBD1 (6 bases). Looked up from germline, CDR1 is SGHRS and CDR2 is YFSETQ. The V and J ends lost 1 base and 0 bases respectively, with 10 bases between them. This CDR3 spans 15 amino acids. CDR3 residues: CASSLLDSVNTEAFF. The CDR3 bases are TGCGCCAGCAGCTTGTTGGACAGCGTGAACACTGAAGCTTTCTTT.